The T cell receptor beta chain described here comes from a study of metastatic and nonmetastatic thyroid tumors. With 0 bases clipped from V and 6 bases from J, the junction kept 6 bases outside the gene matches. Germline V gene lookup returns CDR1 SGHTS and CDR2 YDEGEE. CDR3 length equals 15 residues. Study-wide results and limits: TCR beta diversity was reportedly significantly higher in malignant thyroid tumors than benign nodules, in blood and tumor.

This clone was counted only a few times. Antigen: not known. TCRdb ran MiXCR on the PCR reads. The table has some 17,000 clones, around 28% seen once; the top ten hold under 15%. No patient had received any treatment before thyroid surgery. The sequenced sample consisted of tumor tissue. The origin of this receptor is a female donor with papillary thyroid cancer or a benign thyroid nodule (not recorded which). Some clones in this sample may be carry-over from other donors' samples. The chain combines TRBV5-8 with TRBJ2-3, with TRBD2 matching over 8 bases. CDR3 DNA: TGTGCCAGCAGCTTGGAGGGACTAGGGAAGGATACGCAGTATTTT. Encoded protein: CASSLEGLGKDTQYF.